This TCR beta chain was profiled in a study of blood T cells in healthy people across ages (dated by TCRdb to the mid-2010s). Concerning the study at large: In model experiments, template switching captured about one uniquely barcoded TCR beta cDNA molecule for every two T cells. The study analyzed two additional independent replicas of 1 million unique cDNA reads from the same blood draw for two donors, one aged 18 to 30 and one aged 80 or older. To avoid experimental bias, donors of different ages were distributed randomly across sequencing lanes. The donors were split into four age groups: young (average about 15 years), middle-aged (39), aged (roughly 60) and long-lived (more than 80). Using deep sequencing normalized with unique cDNA molecular identifiers, the study measured how TCR beta repertoire diversity changes with age. What the work shows at the level of the full study, not this receptor alone: Because profiling used bulk unsorted PBMCs, naive and antigen-experienced compartments could not be compared conclusively. Compared with the aged group, the long-lived group had more naive CD4+ T cells, fewer expanded clones and increased TCR diversity, a pattern suggesting age selection. A strong correlation was found between observed TCR beta diversity and the percentage of naive T cells measured by flow cytometry. Estimates of total diversity based on one million sequenced T cells were considered lower bounds and underestimates. As age increased, observed TCR beta diversity per million T cells dropped in a roughly linear way, and a significant reduction was already evident by age 40. Because donor CMV infection status was unknown, age-related changes in expanded clonotypes were potentially confounded.

The CDR3 runs 13 residues from the cysteine to the phenylalanine. The read is trimmed to its CDR3 DNA, 39 bases read in frame from base 1. The CDR1 and CDR2 encoded by the germline V gene are SGHTA and FQGTGA. V is reduced by 4 bases and J by 6 bases, leaving a spacing of 12 bases between them. Systemically healthy Caucasian individuals from Russia, 39 in total and aged about 6 to 95 years, were included as donors. Approximately 11 milliliters of peripheral blood were drawn from each donor into EDTA-treated Vacutainer tubes. Ficoll-Paque density-gradient centrifugation was used to isolate PBMCs, with at least 6 million obtained per sample. Trizol reagent was used to extract total RNA from PBMCs, with at least 6 micrograms per sample. The percentages of naive CD45RAhigh/CD27high T cells were determined by flow cytometry on a PBMC aliquot from every donor. This clonotype was detected a few times. The antigen this receptor binds is unknown. No much larger clone exists at a distance of one base, and base qualities are not known.

Receptor libraries were prepared by 5' RACE. Sequencing was carried out with an Illumina HiSeq 2500. A second PCR of roughly 7 to 11 cycles was performed with a sample-barcoded 5' primer and a J-beta primer mix. Each TCR beta cDNA molecule received a unique molecular identifier from a template-switch 5' adaptor carrying 12 random nucleotides. At least 2.5 million CDR3-containing paired-end reads were obtained from each sample. First-strand cDNA synthesis was performed from all RNA using the Mint cDNA synthesis kit, with priming by a TRBC-specific oligonucleotide. Following uracil-DNA glycosylase treatment, a first 18-cycle PCR with universal primers M1SS and BC2_uni_R was performed on all cDNA. Under the source paper's analysis protocol: For normalization, 1 million high-quality reads, each with a distinct molecular identifier, were randomly selected from each sample. Instead of being binned into consensus sequences, reads with shared molecular identifiers were discarded. CDR3 identification, clonotype clustering and error correction used MiTCR with a Q25 quality threshold and the strictest error-elimination algorithm. A nonparametric unseen species model using Euler transformation provided a lower-bound estimate of total TCR beta diversity. TCRdb took the public reads, trimmed them with fastp at Q25, ran MiXCR for clone calling and kept in-frame beta chains. Under each unique CDR3 protein, matching rows form one entry showing the most common genes and DNA. TCRdb, not the authors, supplied the V and J calls. This sample comprises hundreds of thousands of distinct CDR3 sequences, roughly 40% of them detected only once. The ten most abundant clones make up 10% to 15% of the sample.

This sequence uses TRBV7-3 and TRBJ1-1; the D gene cannot be resolved reliably. Sequencing was done on a sample of blood. The sequence was obtained from a man aged 18 to 30 in good health. The CDR3 corresponds to CASSSLGIPEAFF. The nucleotide sequence is given as TGTGCCAGCAGCTCACTAGGGATCCCTGAAGCTTTCTTT.